This TCR beta chain was documented in a study of PD-L1 blockade in urothelial cancer. Overall study: Patients commenced intravenous atezolizumab, 1,200 mg every 3 weeks, around 2014.

The CDR3 covers 13 residues. Trimming at V came to 8 bases and at J to 9 bases, leaving 9 bases not matched to a gene. Per the germline V gene, CDR1 is LNHDA and CDR2 is SQIVND (reference sequence). Repertoires were generated with immunoSEQ multiplex PCR, while TCRdb's copy carries only in-frame clones and drops some. The sample records tens of thousands of clones, about 90% being singletons. As regards this clone: The antigen remains undetermined.

Study findings and constraints: Patients with below-median pretreatment blood clonality survived longer.

This material consisted of PBMCs, taken around atezolizumab (anti-PD-L1) treatment. The TCR comes from a man aged 50 to 60 with urothelial cancer. The chain joins TRBV19 to TRBJ1-5; TRBD1 matches 8 bases. As DNA, the CDR3 is TGTGCCAGTTCCCGGACAGGGATTTGGCCCCAGCATTTT. Amino acid sequence: CASSRTGIWPQHF.